This T cell receptor beta chain was observed in a study of monozygotic twins with inflammatory bowel disease. Of note for this clonotype: The antigen is unknown.

TCRdb re-called the 5' RACE reads and shows each CDR3 protein once, DNA omitted. This sample's clone table lists some 170,000 distinct CDR3 sequences. This CDR3 is built from 12 residues. Germline V CDR1 and CDR2: MNHEY, SMNVEV (reference sequence). Overall study results and limits: Heterogeneous immunosuppressive treatment regimens may have introduced variability into patient repertoires.

The specimen was blood. The chain joins TRBV27 to TRBJ2-1. The TCR was taken from a human donor with ulcerative colitis or Crohn's disease, or a healthy co-twin of an affected twin (not recorded which). The CDR3 loop reads CASRLNHNEQFF.